These 30 T cell receptor beta chains were sequenced from one sample in a study of T-cell memory formation after mild COVID-19. In TCRdb, the 5' RACE reads were re-called with MiXCR into one record per CDR3 protein. Of over 150,000 distinct CDR3 sequences in the sample, about 20% were seen once. Sequenced input: PBMCs or a T cell subset sorted from them (not recorded which). Every receptor here comes from an adult woman who had mild COVID-19 (a few samples of this study predate the infection). Cell type and time point are not known.

This chain joins TRBV5-1 and TRBJ2-7; 9 bases are shared with TRBD1. Germline trimming cut 9 bases from V and 6 bases from J; bases unmatched to any gene: 4. This CDR3 spans 11 amino acids. The germline CDR1 and CDR2 sequences are SGHRS and YFSETQ. Here the CDR3 reads CATGTGTEQYF. The CDR3 nucleotides are TGCGCCACCGGGACAGGGACCGAGCAGTACTTC.

CDR3 sequence: CASSYPPGQAIYNEQFF. Written as DNA, the CDR3 is TGTGCCAGCAGTTACCCGCCGGGACAGGCGATATACAATGAGCAGTTCTTC. The chain couples TRBV6-6 to TRBJ2-1; 8 nucleotides align to TRBD1. Losses at the gene ends were 2 bases for V and 4 bases for J; bases not matched to a gene: 10. Per germline, CDR1 MNHNY and CDR2 SVGAGI (reference sequence). The CDR3 has 17 amino acids.

In this sample, this clonotype turned up a few times. The rearrangement joins TRBV27 to TRBJ2-7; 7 positions match TRBD2. The CDR3 totals 14 residues. V gave up 7 bases and J gave up 5 bases; unmatched junction bases: 11. CDR1 and CDR2 from the germline V gene are MNHEY and SMNVEV (reference sequence). The CDR3 reads CASNTAGASHEQYF. For the CDR3, the DNA is TGTGCCAGCAACACGGCGGGAGCGTCCCACGAGCAGTACTTC.

V usage is TRBV10-3 and J usage is TRBJ1-2; D remains ambiguous. V was shortened by 3 bases and J by 8 bases, with 10 bases between the two germline ends. The CDR3 length is 12 residues. CDR1 and CDR2 from the germline V gene are ENHRY and SYGVKD. The CDR3 DNA reads as TGTGCCATCAGTGAAGATGACCAAGGCTACACCTTC. This gives the protein CAISEDDQGYTF.

The CDR3 here is CASSPAYSYPGQGYQETQYF. The DNA of the CDR3 is TGCGCCAGCAGCCCCGCCTACAGCTACCCGGGACAGGGGTACCAAGAGACCCAGTACTTC. This chain connects TRBV5-1 to TRBJ2-5; 10 bases align to TRBD1. Germline V gives CDR1 SGHRS, CDR2 YFSETQ. The CDR3 totals 20 residues. The V gene end was trimmed by 4 bases and the J gene end by 0 bases; junction bases not matched to a gene: 18.

The chain has TRBV29-1 and TRBJ2-7; D call uncertain. The CDR3 has 12 amino acids. The germline V and J ends were trimmed by 4 bases and 0 bases, with 7 bases remaining between them. From germline, CDR1 is SQVTM and CDR2 ANQGSEA. DNA for the CDR3: TGCAGCGTTGGTGCGGACTCCTACGAGCAGTACTTC. Translation: CSVGADSYEQYF.

This rearrangement joins TRBV27 to TRBJ2-1; D could derive from TRBD1 or TRBD2 (7 bases each). This CDR3 has 17 residues. The V end was cut by 5 bases, the J end by 0 bases, with 17 bases between. Germline values: CDR1 MNHEY, CDR2 SMNVEV (reference sequence). The CDR3 nucleotides read TGTGCCAGCAGTCGGGACCCCAGGGGGGGCTCCTACAATGAGCAGTTCTTC. Encoded protein: CASSRDPRGGSYNEQFF.

The chain employs TRBV30 and TRBJ2-1; D remains ambiguous. Germline assignment: CDR1 GTSNPN and CDR2 SVGIG (reference sequence). V was trimmed by 1 base and J by 3 bases, leaving 7 bases between them. The CDR3 loop spans 13 amino acids. The CDR3 DNA reads TGTGCCTGGAGTGCCATCCTCTACAATGAGCAGTTCTTC. This codes for CAWSAILYNEQFF.

This clonotype showed up many times. The V call is TRBV12-3 or TRBV12-4, the J call TRBJ1-5; D call uncertain. This CDR3 spans 12 amino acids. Trimming took 2 bases from V and 7 from J, leaving 6 bases between them. In nucleotides, the CDR3 is TGTGCCAGCAGTTTAACGTGGCAGCCCCAGCATTTT. This sequence encodes CASSLTWQPQHF.

This clonotype turned up a few times. This chain uses TRBV12-3 or TRBV12-4 with TRBJ2-7; 8 bases line up with TRBD2. V lost 5 bases and J lost 3; bases outside the gene matches: 6. CDR3 size: 14 residues. This CDR3 is CASSPTGGGYEQYF. The CDR3 nucleotides are TGTGCCAGCAGTCCAACGGGGGGGGGCTACGAGCAGTACTTC.

This clonotype was seen a few times. The rearrangement links TRBV9 to TRBJ2-1; D is ambiguous. The germline gives CDR1 SGDLS, CDR2 YYNGEE. The CDR3 is 17 amino acids. Trimming left V 4 bases short and J 2 bases short, with 19 bases between. The CDR3 DNA reads as TGTGCCAGCAGCCCCTATTATTATCCCAGTACCTACAATGAGCAGTTCTTC. It specifies CASSPYYYPSTYNEQFF.

The rearrangement uses TRBV4-1 and TRBJ2-5; the D gene is possibly TRBD2 (5 bases). V gave up 0 bases and J gave up 5 bases, with 13 bases separating them. Germline values: CDR1 MGHRA, CDR2 YSYEKL. CDR3 length: 15 residues. CDR3 bases: TGCGCCAGCAGCCAAGATAGTCCTAGCTCGGAGACCCAGTACTTC. It is translated as CASSQDSPSSETQYF.

This clonotype was seen a handful of times. This chain links TRBV15 with TRBJ1-1; 9 bases agree with TRBD1. The length of the CDR3 is 16 residues. Germline CDR1 reads LNHNV; CDR2 reads YYDKDF (reference sequence). V lost 1 base and J lost 4; bases outside the gene matches: 7. The CDR3 loop reads CATSRGRDRVRTEAFF. DNA of the CDR3: TGTGCCACCAGCAGAGGAAGGGACAGGGTCCGCACTGAAGCTTTCTTT.

The rearrangement joins TRBV19 to TRBJ1-1; D call uncertain. The V gene's germline CDR1 is LNHDA and CDR2 SQIVND (reference sequence). V was trimmed by 1 base and J by 8 bases, leaving 11 bases between them. The CDR3 is 13 amino acids. CDR3 in amino acids: CASSIVESREAFF. The DNA for the CDR3 is TGTGCCAGTAGTATAGTGGAGAGCCGGGAAGCTTTCTTT. The entire variable domain, with the rest obtained from reference TRBV19 and TRBJ1-1, is as follows: DGGITQSPKYLFRKEGQNVTLSCEQNLNHDAMYWYRQDPGQGLRLIYYSQIVNDFQKGDIAEGYSVSREKKESFPLTVTSAQKNPTAFYLCASSIVESREAFFGQGTRLTVV.

Of note for this clonotype: The junction does not match germline at one end; this may be a read error. V usage is TRBV29-1 and J usage is TRBJ1-2; 7 nucleotides match TRBD1. CDR1 SQVTM and CDR2 ANQGSEA come from the germline V gene. The CDR3 runs to 13 residues. In nucleotides, the CDR3 is TGCAGCGTTGAGCAGGGGGATTGGTATGGCTATACCTTC. This codes for CSVEQGDWYGYTF.

This clonotype was observed once. The chain carries TRBV11-2 and TRBJ1-4; D not certain. V was pared by 1 base and J by 3 bases, with 6 bases between. The CDR3 is made up of 14 amino acids. Germline CDR1 reads SGHAT; CDR2 reads FQNNGV. In DNA, the CDR3 is TGTGCCAGCAGCTTAGGGCCAGCTAATGAAAAACTGTTTTTT. Translation: CASSLGPANEKLFF.

In this sample, this clonotype turned up many times. The V gene is TRBV12-3 or TRBV12-4, the J gene TRBJ1-1, with TRBD1 matching over 7 bases. Trimming removed 5 bases from V and 1 base from J; junction bases left unmatched: 4. The CDR3 sequence is 14 residues long. The CDR3 is CASSPWTGNTEAFF. The CDR3 coding sequence is TGTGCCAGCAGTCCGTGGACAGGGAACACTGAAGCTTTCTTT.

The J gene is TRBJ2-5, the V gene TRBV4-3; TRBD2 agrees at 13 bases. This CDR3 comprises 16 residues. The trim removed 4 bases at V and 3 bases at J, leaving 5 bases unmatched. Germline V gene data show CDR1 as LGHNA and CDR2 as YSLEER. As DNA, the CDR3 is TGCGCCAGCAGCCTGGGACTAGCGGGAACCAAAGAGACCCAGTACTTC. This gives the protein CASSLGLAGTKETQYF.

This chain connects TRBV9 to TRBJ2-5, with D unresolved. Germline V lookup: CDR1 SGDLS, CDR2 YYNGEE. The CDR3 is 15 amino acids. The germline V and J ends were trimmed by 3 bases and 1 base, with 13 bases remaining between them. CDR3 loop: CASSESLSVQETQYF. DNA for the CDR3: TGTGCCAGCAGCGAGAGCTTGAGCGTCCAAGAGACCCAGTACTTC.

This clonotype has more than one count but fewer than ten. The rearrangement links TRBV12-3 or TRBV12-4 to TRBJ2-2, with TRBD2 matching over 11 bases. The CDR3 has 18 residues. V lost 1 base to trimming and J lost 4 bases; unmatched junction nucleotides: 8. The CDR3 region is CASSLDPWLAGGTGELFF. DNA of the CDR3: TGTGCCAGCAGTTTAGATCCTTGGCTAGCGGGAGGCACCGGGGAGCTGTTTTTT.

This clonotype was seen more than once but under ten times. The chain uses TRBV19 and TRBJ2-7, with 9 bases aligning to TRBD1. Germline V gene sequence: CDR1 LNHDA, CDR2 SQIVND (reference sequence). Trimming took 1 base from V and 4 from J; bases not matched to a gene: 5. The CDR3 contains 15 residues. CDR3 amino acids: CASSIGQGVLYEQYF. In nucleotides, the CDR3 is TGTGCCAGTAGTATAGGACAGGGGGTTCTGTACGAGCAGTACTTC.

V usage is TRBV12-3 or TRBV12-4 and J usage is TRBJ2-1, with 12 bases that match TRBD2. Trimming at V came to 6 bases and at J to 0 bases, leaving 21 bases not matched to a gene. The CDR3 loop spans 22 amino acids. The CDR3 reads CASRLRSLLAGGQGSSYNEQFF. In DNA form, the CDR3 reads TGTGCCAGCAGGCTCAGAAGTCTACTAGCGGGAGGACAAGGGAGCTCCTACAATGAGCAGTTCTTC.

This clonotype was seen only a few times. This chain links TRBV7-7 with TRBJ2-2; D is possibly TRBD2 (6 bases). This CDR3 comprises 14 residues. Germline CDR1 reads SSHAT; CDR2 reads FNYEAQ (reference sequence). The DNA of the CDR3 is TGTGCTAGCGGTTCGGCGGGCCTAACCGGGGAGCTGTTTTTT. Amino acids: CASGSAGLTGELFF.

A few counts support this clonotype. The chain recombines TRBV12-3 or TRBV12-4 with TRBJ2-7; D could derive from TRBD1 or TRBD2 (6 bases each). The CDR3 contains 13 residues. Trimming shortened V by 6 bases and J by 6 bases, and 15 bases separated the two germline ends. Here the CDR3 DNA reads TGTGCCAGCAGCTCCCAAGGGGGGAGCGAGCAGTACTTC. Amino acid sequence: CASSSQGGSEQYF.

The rearrangement uses TRBV24-1 and TRBJ2-7; the match to TRBD1 covers 8 bases. Germline V lookup: CDR1 KGHDR, CDR2 SFDVKD. The CDR3 length is 13 residues. J lost 5 bases, V lost 7 bases, and 6 bases had no gene match. This CDR3 reads CATRDRESHEQYF. DNA for the CDR3: TGTGCCACCAGGGACAGGGAGTCCCACGAGCAGTACTTC.

CDR3 amino acids: CASSASGQGPFYEQYF. CDR3 coding DNA: TGTGCCAGCAGCGCCTCGGGACAGGGACCGTTCTACGAGCAGTACTTC. This rearrangement joins TRBV9 to TRBJ2-7; 9 bases are shared with TRBD1. Germline CDR1 SGDLS, CDR2 YYNGEE. Trimming cost V 3 bases and J 3 bases; bases outside gene matches: 10. This CDR3 region has 16 residues.

The CDR3 protein is CASSGGAQETQYF. As DNA, the CDR3 is TGTGCCAGTAGCGGGGGGGCCCAAGAGACCCAGTACTTC. The chain uses TRBV19 and TRBJ2-5; 8 nucleotides agree with TRBD2. After removal of 6 bases from V and 1 base from J, the junction contained 1 base not matched to a gene. The germline V gene encodes CDR1 LNHDA and CDR2 SQIVND (reference sequence). The CDR3 has 13 residues.

This clonotype showed up just a few times. This chain uses TRBV12-3 or TRBV12-4 with TRBJ2-3; TRBD2 matches 11 bases. Losses at the gene ends were 7 bases for V and 3 bases for J; bases not matched to a gene: 9. The CDR3 totals 16 residues. The CDR3: CASKGSGRVGTDTQYF. As DNA, the CDR3 is TGTGCCAGCAAGGGTAGCGGGAGGGTAGGAACAGATACGCAGTATTTT.

This clonotype was counted a few times. CDR3 bases: TGTGCCAGCAGTCTTGGGACTAGCGTCTTTGGCGCCTACGAGCAGTACTTC. Encoded protein: CASSLGTSVFGAYEQYF. The chain has TRBV12-3 or TRBV12-4 and TRBJ2-7, with 10 bases aligning to TRBD2. There are 17 residues in the CDR3. V lost 5 bases, J lost 2 bases, and 12 bases stayed unmatched.

This clonotype was counted between two and nine times. The genes are TRBV4-3 and TRBJ2-3; D possibly matches TRBD1 or TRBD2 (5 bases each). Trimming cost V 0 bases and J 6 bases, with 13 bases left between them. The CDR3 extends over 15 amino acids. Germline CDR1 LGHNA, CDR2 YSLEER. The CDR3 reads CASSQDGDGGDTQYF. CDR3 bases: TGCGCCAGCAGCCAAGATGGGGATGGGGGTGATACGCAGTATTTT.